The sequence of this T cell receptor (beta chain) was determined in a study of post-analysis software for immune sequencing data. cDNA libraries of TCR beta carried unique molecular identifiers. Input populations of roughly 0.95 to 10 million T cells gave rise to 500,000 to 600,000 cDNA molecules. TCRdb called the PCR reads again in MiXCR, with one record for every CDR3 protein. In the table there are 600,000 to 750,000 distinct CDR3 sequences, about 60% of which are singletons. CDR3 length: 15 residues. The germline V and J ends were trimmed by 3 bases and 2 bases, with 13 bases remaining between them. Germline CDR1 is LNHNV and CDR2 is YYDKDF (reference sequence). A few counts support this clonotype. The antigen is undetermined. General study findings and limits: Relative to controls, patients with multiple sclerosis showed significantly lower normalized Chao1 diversity. Relative to controls, patients had about five TRBV segments at higher frequency, with TRBV5-6, TRBV5-1 and TRBV20-1 among these.

This chain links TRBV15 with TRBJ2-5, with a weak D call TRBD2 (5 bases). This clonotype was obtained from a girl aged 2 to 9 with multiple sclerosis. The sequenced material came from blood. The CDR3, as DNA: TGTGCCACCAGCAGGCGAGCGGACGTTCAAGAGACCCAGTACTTC. This codes for CATSRRADVQETQYF.